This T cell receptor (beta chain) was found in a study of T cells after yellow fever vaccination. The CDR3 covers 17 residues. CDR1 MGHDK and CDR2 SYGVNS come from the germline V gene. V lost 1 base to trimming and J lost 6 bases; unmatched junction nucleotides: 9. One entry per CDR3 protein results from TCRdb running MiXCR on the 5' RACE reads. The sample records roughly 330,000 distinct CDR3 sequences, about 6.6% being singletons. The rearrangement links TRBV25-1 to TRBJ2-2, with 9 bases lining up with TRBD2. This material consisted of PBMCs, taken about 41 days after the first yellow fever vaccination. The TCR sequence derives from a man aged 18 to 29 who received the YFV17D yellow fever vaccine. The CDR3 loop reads CASSEFSGGLTAGELFF. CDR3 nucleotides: TGTGCCAGCAGTGAATTTAGCGGGGGACTAACGGCCGGGGAGCTGTTTTTT.